This passage covers 27 T cell receptor beta chains from one sample sequenced in a study of T cell repertoires in cytomegalovirus infection. TCRdb fed the reads into MiXCR, producing one record per CDR3 protein. Among about 490,000 distinct CDR3 sequences listed, approximately 11% were seen once. The specimen sequenced was PBMCs. The receptors derive from a human donor in good health (CMV status not recorded). Some clones in this sample may be carry-over from other donors' samples.

In this sample, this clonotype turned up many times. V usage is TRBV7-9 and J usage is TRBJ1-4; 12 nucleotides align to TRBD1. In germline, CDR1 is SEHNR, CDR2 FQNEAQ (reference sequence). This CDR3 region has 16 residues. The V gene end was trimmed by 5 bases and the J gene end by 4 bases; junction bases not matched to a gene: 5. The CDR3 sequence: CASSKGQGASNEKLFF. The CDR3 DNA follows: TGTGCCAGCAGCAAGGGACAGGGGGCTAGTAATGAAAAACTGTTTTTT.

This clonotype was observed a few times. This chain links TRBV5-1 with TRBJ2-3, with 8 bases identical to TRBD1. Germline V gene sequence: CDR1 SGHRS, CDR2 YFSETQ. J was trimmed by 2 bases and V by 4 bases; bases with no gene match: 9. This CDR3 has 16 amino acids. DNA of the CDR3: TGCGCCAGCAGCCCCGGACAGGGATTCCCCACAGATACGCAGTATTTT. This sequence encodes CASSPGQGFPTDTQYF.

This clonotype was seen repeatedly, ten times or more. The chain links TRBV11-2 to TRBJ2-1, with D possibly matching TRBD1 (5 bases). Germline CDR1 reads SGHAT; CDR2 reads FQNNGV. Trimming stripped 3 bases from V and 4 bases from J, with 13 bases between. The CDR3 consists of 15 residues. The CDR3 DNA reads as TGTGCCAGCAGCTTGGACAATGGGCCATACAATGAGCAGTTCTTC. Translating it yields CASSLDNGPYNEQFF.

This clonotype has more than one count but fewer than ten. The chain is built from TRBV20-1 and TRBJ2-7, with D possibly matching TRBD1 (5 bases). V dropped 4 bases and J dropped 2 bases, with 6 bases sitting between them. The germline V gene has CDR1 DFQATT and CDR2 SNEGSKA (reference sequence). The CDR3 contains 11 residues. The CDR3 protein is CSATGPYEQYF. CDR3 DNA sequence: TGCAGTGCTACAGGGCCCTACGAGCAGTACTTC.

This clonotype was detected many times. V gene TRBV4-2 combines with J gene TRBJ1-2; D remains ambiguous. The germline V and J ends were trimmed by 3 bases and 0 bases, with 17 bases remaining between them. The germline V gene encodes CDR1 LGHNA and CDR2 YNFKEQ. CDR3 length: 17 amino acids. The CDR3 DNA sequence: TGTGCCAGCAGCCAGCTACAAACCCCGAGCCCTAACTATGGCTACACCTTC. As protein: CASSQLQTPSPNYGYTF.

The J gene is TRBJ2-3, the V gene TRBV6-2 or TRBV6-3; 13 bases agree with TRBD2. Germline CDR1 is MNHEY and CDR2 is SVGEGT. CDR3 length equals 18 residues. The ends lost 5 bases at V and 4 bases at J; junction bases unmatched: 12. Written as DNA, the CDR3 is TGTGCCAGCAGTCGAATTGGACTAGCGGGAGATTTATCAGATACGCAGTATTTT. This gives the protein CASSRIGLAGDLSDTQYF.

This clonotype was seen ten or more times. The CDR3 protein is CSARQGAGNTEAFF. CDR3 nucleotides: TGCAGTGCGCGACAGGGGGCGGGGAACACTGAAGCTTTCTTT. V usage is TRBV20-1 and J usage is TRBJ1-1; 10 nucleotides match TRBD1. The CDR3 is 14 residues long. Losses at the gene ends were 6 bases for V and 1 base for J; bases not matched to a gene: 5. From germline, CDR1 is DFQATT and CDR2 SNEGSKA (reference sequence).

This clonotype came up many times. J is TRBJ2-1 and V is TRBV7-2, with D uncertain. Trimming stripped 1 base from V and 7 bases from J, with 5 bases between. The CDR3 is 12 residues long. In germline, CDR1 is SGHTA, CDR2 FQGNSA. In DNA form, the CDR3 reads TGTGCCAGCAGCTTAGATTGGAATGAGCAGTTCTTC. Translating it yields CASSLDWNEQFF.

In regard to this clonotype: A junction end diverges from the germline sequence, so it may reflect a read error. The chain carries TRBV20-1 and TRBJ1-5, with D unresolved. In germline, CDR1 is DFQATT, CDR2 SNEGSKA (reference sequence). This CDR3 is built from 15 residues. The DNA for the CDR3 is TGCAGTGCGAGAGCCAGGCTACGGAGCAATCAGCCCCAGCATTTT. As protein: CSARARLRSNQPQHF.

This clonotype was seen just once. This may arise from a read error, as a much more abundant clone is one base away. The genes are TRBV12-3 or TRBV12-4 and TRBJ2-7; 16 positions agree with TRBD2. The CDR3 totals 19 residues. The V gene end was trimmed by 5 bases and the J gene end by 2 bases; junction bases not matched to a gene: 12. CDR3 DNA sequence: TGTGCCAGCAGTCCTAGGGGACTAGCGGGGGGGTCCTCCACCTACGAGCAGTACTTC. Encoded protein: CASSPRGLAGGSSTYEQYF.

This clonotype occurred many times. The rearrangement uses TRBV6-5 and TRBJ1-1; D remains unclear. Trimming pared 2 bases from V and 11 bases from J, leaving 9 bases between. The length of the CDR3 is 11 residues. Germline V gene data show CDR1 as MNHEY and CDR2 as SVGAGI. The CDR3 loop is CASSYSGRAFF. The DNA for the CDR3 is TGTGCCAGCAGTTACAGCGGTCGGGCTTTCTTT.

In this sample, this clonotype turned up many times. V gene TRBV7-8 combines with J gene TRBJ1-1; maybe TRBD1 (6 bases). CDR1 is SGHVS and CDR2 is FQNEAQ in the germline V gene. Trimming took 10 bases from V and 0 from J, leaving 12 bases between them. CDR3 length: 13 residues. In nucleotides, the CDR3 is TGTGCCACCCAGACAGGAATGAACACTGAAGCTTTCTTT. Its protein is CATQTGMNTEAFF.

The sample holds a few counts of this clonotype. The V call is TRBV19, the J call TRBJ2-6; D possibly corresponds to TRBD1 (6 bases). Germline V gene lookup returns CDR1 LNHDA and CDR2 SQIVND (reference sequence). Trimming shortened V by 10 bases and J by 0 bases, and 13 bases separated the two germline ends. This CDR3 spans 15 amino acids. CDR3 DNA: TGTGCCACGACAGGAATCCTCTCTGGGGCCAACGTCCTGACTTTC. This encodes CATTGILSGANVLTF.

This clonotype was observed at least ten times. The chain joins TRBV7-2 to TRBJ1-5; D gene unclear. V lost 3 bases and J lost 6, with 9 bases in between. Germline V gene sequence: CDR1 SGHTA, CDR2 FQGNSA. This CDR3 has 13 amino acids. The CDR3, as DNA: TGTGCCAGCAGCTTTCAAGAGGCTCAGCCCCAGCATTTT. It yields the protein CASSFQEAQPQHF.

This clonotype was observed at least ten times. V usage is TRBV12-3 or TRBV12-4 and J usage is TRBJ1-1; tentatively, D is TRBD1 (6 bases). V gave up 4 bases and J gave up 8 bases, with 14 bases separating them. The CDR3 loop spans 13 amino acids. CDR3 coding DNA: TGTGCCAGCAGTTGGGGGCGCGACAGGGAAGCTTTCTTT. Amino acids: CASSWGRDREAFF.

This clonotype was observed at least ten times. The CDR3 reads CATGEWNTEAFF. CDR3 in DNA: TGTGCCACCGGGGAATGGAACACTGAAGCTTTCTTT. The rearrangement uses TRBV10-3 and TRBJ1-1; D not resolved. Germline CDR1 and CDR2: ENHRY and SYGVKD. Trimming pared 10 bases from V and 1 base from J, leaving 10 bases between. The CDR3 is made up of 12 amino acids.

This clonotype was detected ten times or more. The chain carries TRBV27 and TRBJ2-6; no clear D gene. V gave up 4 bases and J gave up 5 bases, with 21 bases separating them. The CDR3 length is 18 residues. The germline V gene has CDR1 MNHEY and CDR2 SMNVEV (reference sequence). The CDR3 here is CASSSLVEPLGRANVLTF. The CDR3 bases are TGTGCCAGCAGTTCGTTAGTCGAGCCCCTGGGAAGGGCCAACGTCCTGACTTTC.

This clonotype appeared many times. The chain joins TRBV7-9 to TRBJ2-7; maybe TRBD2 (6 bases). This CDR3 contains 19 residues. Between the trimmed V and J ends, which lost 5 bases and 0 bases, there was a span of 26 bases. Germline loops: CDR1 SEHNR, CDR2 FQNEAQ (reference sequence). As DNA, the CDR3 is TGTGCCAGCAGCCTCTGTATAGCGGAGAAGATTGGTTGCTCCTACGAGCAGTACTTC. Protein: CASSLCIAEKIGCSYEQYF.

About this clonotype: A much larger clone sits a single nucleotide away, making a read error possible. The gene calls are TRBV20-1 and TRBJ1-1; D is ambiguous. Trimming shortened V by 6 bases and J by 1 base, and 6 bases separated the two germline ends. The germline V gene encodes CDR1 DFQATT and CDR2 SNEGSKA (reference sequence). This CDR3 is 11 amino acids long. The CDR3 nucleotides are TGCAGTGCACAGAGGAACACTGAAGCTTTCTTT. This sequence encodes CSAQRNTEAFF.

In this sample, this clonotype turned up many times. The chain couples TRBV20-1 to TRBJ2-1; D remains ambiguous. CDR3 size: 11 residues. Germline-derived CDR1 and CDR2 are DFQATT and SNEGSKA (reference sequence). V lost 2 bases, J lost 4 bases, and 3 bases lay in between. CDR3 bases: TGCAGTGCTAGACGGTACAATGAGCAGTTCTTC. This encodes CSARRYNEQFF.

This clonotype was found a few times. The chain joins TRBV12-3 or TRBV12-4 to TRBJ1-1; perhaps TRBD1 as D (5 bases). V was clipped by 6 bases and J by 8 bases, with 10 bases between them. The CDR3 length is 11 residues. The CDR3 loop reads CASRMTVEAFF. CDR3 in DNA: TGTGCCAGCAGGATGACAGTCGAAGCTTTCTTT.

This clonotype was seen ten or more times. V usage is TRBV28 and J usage is TRBJ2-7, with a possible D match to TRBD1 (6 bases). CDR1 MDHEN and CDR2 SYDVKM come from the germline V gene. The V gene lost 6 bases and the J gene lost 0 bases, with 12 bases spanning the gap. CDR3 size: 14 residues. CDR3 DNA: TGTGCCAGCAGCCCGACAGGAGACTCCTACGAGCAGTACTTC. It translates to CASSPTGDSYEQYF.

Only a few counts were recorded for this clonotype. This chain links TRBV10-3 with TRBJ1-1; tentative D call: TRBD1 (5 bases). From germline, CDR1 is ENHRY and CDR2 SYGVKD. V was clipped by 8 bases and J by 8 bases, with 15 bases between them. The CDR3 length is 12 residues. The CDR3 DNA follows: TGTGCCATCCGGACGGACACTTTGGAAGCTTTCTTT. It specifies CAIRTDTLEAFF.

This clonotype has at least ten counts. This chain uses TRBV29-1 with TRBJ2-7, with 7 bases that match TRBD2. The CDR3 runs 14 residues. V lost 4 bases and J lost 2; bases outside the gene matches: 8. Germline CDR1 SQVTM, CDR2 ANQGSEA. The chain's CDR3 is CSVASRTSTYEQYF. The CDR3 DNA follows: TGCAGCGTTGCCTCCCGGACTAGTACCTACGAGCAGTACTTC.

This clonotype was detected ten times or more. This chain connects TRBV28 to TRBJ2-2, with 7 bases aligning to TRBD2. The CDR3 extends over 20 amino acids. Germline assignment: CDR1 MDHEN and CDR2 SYDVKM. V trimming: 4 bases; J trimming: 1 base; junction bases outside the gene matches: 18. The CDR3 coding sequence is TGTGCCAGCAGTTCCACAATCCGGCCAAACGGGGAGGGGAACACCGGGGAGCTGTTTTTT. Its protein product is CASSSTIRPNGEGNTGELFF.

The chain couples TRBV5-4 to TRBJ2-1; 8 positions match TRBD2. Trimming removed 3 bases from V and 8 bases from J; junction bases left unmatched: 4. Germline CDR1 reads SGHNT; CDR2 reads YYREEE (reference sequence). The CDR3 spans 13 residues. The CDR3 nucleotides are TGTGCCAGCAGCTACCCAGCGGGAGATGAGCAGTTCTTC. Translation gives CASSYPAGDEQFF.

The CDR3 is CATWTSGSSYEQYF. The CDR3 DNA sequence: TGTGCCACCTGGACTAGCGGTAGCTCCTACGAGCAGTACTTC. The chain employs TRBV10-3 and TRBJ2-7; the match to TRBD2 covers 10 bases. Germline V gene data show CDR1 as ENHRY and CDR2 as SYGVKD. The CDR3 has 14 amino acids. The V gene end was trimmed by 10 bases and the J gene end by 0 bases; junction bases not matched to a gene: 6.